The T cell receptor (beta chain) described here comes from a study of tumor T cells in aggressive B-cell lymphoma (dated by TCRdb to the late 2010s). The CDR3 covers 19 residues, taking in both the cysteine and the phenylalanine. The only DNA kept is the CDR3, 57 bases in frame from the first base. V loses 5 bases of germline sequence and J loses 4 bases, and the interval between the two ends is 26 bases. CDR1 MDHEN and CDR2 SYDVKM are derived from the germline V gene. The library relied on the immunoSEQ multiplex PCR assay. TCRdb stores this immuneACCESS table with in-frame sequences only. Part of the clones is absent; in the studies checked, under half of the shortfall reflects unresolved V genes, and no reason is known for the rest. Across this sample there are thousands of clones, with around 83% seen only once. Of the sample, approximately 3% falls within the top ten clones. As regards this clone: What antigen it recognizes has not been identified. No per-base quality is available; no much larger clone lies one base away.

The receptor was isolated from an adult with diffuse large B cell lymphoma. The chain joins TRBV28 to TRBJ2-2; the D gene is possibly TRBD1, with 6 bases matching. Sequencing was carried out using tumor tissue. The nucleotides are TGTGCCAGCAGTCCCCACCAGGGACGGACAGCGCGTGGCACCGGGGAGCTGTTTTTT. Its translation is CASSPHQGRTARGTGELFF.